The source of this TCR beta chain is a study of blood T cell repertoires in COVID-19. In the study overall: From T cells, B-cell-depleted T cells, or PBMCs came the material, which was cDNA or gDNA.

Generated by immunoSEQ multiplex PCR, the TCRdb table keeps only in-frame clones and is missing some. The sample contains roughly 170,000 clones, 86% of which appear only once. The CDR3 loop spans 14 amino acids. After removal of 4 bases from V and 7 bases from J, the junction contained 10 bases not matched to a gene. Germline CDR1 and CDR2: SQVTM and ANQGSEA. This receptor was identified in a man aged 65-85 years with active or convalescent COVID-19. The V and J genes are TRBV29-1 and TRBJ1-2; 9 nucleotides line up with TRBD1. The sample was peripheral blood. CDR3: CSVGGRDRESGYTF. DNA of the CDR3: TGCAGCGTTGGGGGTCGGGACAGGGAATCTGGCTACACCTTC. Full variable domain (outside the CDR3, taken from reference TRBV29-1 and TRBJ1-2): SAVISQKPSRDICQRGTSLTIQCQVDSQVTMMFWYRQQPGQSLTLIATANQGSEATYESGFVIDKFPISRPNLTFSTLTVSNMSPEDSSIYLCSVGGRDRESGYTFGSGTRLTVV.